This T cell receptor (beta chain) was sequenced for a study of T cells in Graves' hyperthyroidism and ophthalmopathy. Study observations and caveats: Within blood appeared most thyroid clonotypes that had expanded above 0.001.

Hyperthyroidism patients were newly diagnosed, had disease duration under 2 months, and were aged 18 to 65 years. Not enrolled were patients with uncontrolled infection, other autoimmune disease, pregnancy or lactation. This clonotype was counted at least ten times. What it binds is not known. Researchers took RNA transcripts and amplified the TCR beta CDR3 regions from them. First-round RT-PCR of the TCR CDR3 relied on the HTBI primer set. From the multiplex PCR reads, TCRdb called clonotypes with MiXCR, one entry per CDR3 protein. This sample has about 560,000 distinct CDR3 sequences; 15% to 20% occur once, and the top ten carry about 20%. The CDR3 consists of 12 residues. Germline V gene lookup returns CDR1 SEHNR and CDR2 FQNEAQ (reference sequence). Between the trimmed V and J ends, which lost 1 base and 5 bases, there was a span of 3 bases.

Sequencing input: blood. The TCR sequence derives from a woman aged 18-29 years with Graves' hyperthyroidism. The J gene is TRBJ2-1, the V gene TRBV7-9, with no clear D. The CDR3 DNA reads as TGTGCCAGCAGCTTAGGAAACAATGAGCAGTTCTTC. The encoded protein is CASSLGNNEQFF.